A selection of T cell receptor beta chains follows, all from one sample in a study of blood T cell repertoires in COVID-19. Sequenced by immunoSEQ multiplex PCR; TCRdb stores in-frame clones only, minus some. The sample records 250,000 or so clones, approximately 78% being singletons. Sequencing was performed on peripheral blood. The receptors come from a woman under 30 with acute or convalescent COVID-19. CDR3s include the opening cysteine and the closing phenylalanine or tryptophan. A D gene is named only where the DNA matches it firmly. Clone size is given for some rows only: seen once, a few or many times, or a class if the clone is expanded.

size,D,V,J,CDR3,DNA
NA,TRBD1,TRBV6-5,TRBJ2-7,CASSPVRTGIYEQYF,TGTGCCAGCAGCCCAGTCCGGACAGGTATCTACGAGCAGTACTTC
NA,TRBD1,TRBV30,TRBJ1-1,CAWIAPGAGGTPGLNTEAFF,TGTGCCTGGATCGCCCCGGGAGCAGGGGGAACCCCCGGGTTAAACACTGAAGCTTTCTTT
NA,NA,TRBV25-1,TRBJ1-4,CASSEGLGPRVEKLFF,TGTGCCAGCAGTGAAGGCCTAGGACCGAGGGTCGAAAAACTGTTTTTT
NA,TRBD1,TRBV19,TRBJ1-5,CASSMGQGSYSNQPQHF,TGTGCCAGTAGTATGGGACAGGGATCGTATAGCAATCAGCCCCAGCATTTT
NA,TRBD2,TRBV5-1,TRBJ2-1,CASRPGLARNQQNNEQFF,TGCGCCAGCAGACCGGGACTAGCGCGAAACCAGCAAAACAATGAGCAGTTCTTC
many,TRBD2,TRBV28,TRBJ2-1,CASSFTEWEGLFNEQFF,TGTGCCAGCAGTTTTACGGAGTGGGAGGGCCTCTTCAATGAGCAGTTCTTC
NA,NA,TRBV7-2,TRBJ1-2,CASSLSQAIANYGYTF,TGTGCCAGCAGCTTATCCCAGGCAATAGCTAACTATGGCTACACCTTC
NA,NA,TRBV13,TRBJ2-7,CASSLGPPGSSYEQYF,TGTGCCAGCAGCTTAGGACCCCCGGGGAGCTCCTACGAGCAGTACTTC
NA,TRBD2,TRBV12-5,TRBJ2-5,CASAGTSRETQYF,TGTGCTAGTGCCGGGACTAGCCGAGAGACCCAGTACTTC
NA,NA,TRBV11-2,TRBJ2-2,CASSLNGPGELFF,TGTGCCAGCAGCTTAAATGGCCCCGGGGAGCTGTTTTTT
many,NA,TRBV6-5,TRBJ1-2,CASSYDRDTNYGYTF,TGTGCCAGCAGTTATGATCGGGACACTAACTATGGCTACACCTTC
NA,TRBD2,TRBV6-2/TRBV6-3,TRBJ2-1,CASSSGTSGTGEQFF,TGTGCCAGCAGTTCCGGCACTAGCGGGACTGGAGAGCAGTTCTTC
NA,TRBD1,TRBV7-2,TRBJ1-2,CASSLSDRVFGYTF,TGTGCCAGCAGCCTGAGTGACAGGGTCTTTGGCTACACCTTC
NA,TRBD1,TRBV5-1,TRBJ2-2,CASSLRGGVETGELFF,TGCGCCAGCAGCTTGAGAGGGGGCGTTGAGACCGGGGAGCTGTTTTTT
NA,TRBD1,TRBV3-1/TRBV3-2,TRBJ1-2,CASSGRQGVGYTF,TGTGCCAGCAGCGGACGACAGGGGGTTGGCTACACCTTC
NA,NA,TRBV10-2,TRBJ2-3,CASRQASTDTQYF,TGCGCCAGCAGGCAAGCGAGCACAGATACGCAGTATTTT
NA,NA,TRBV6-5,TRBJ2-2,CASSYNKGRPGELFF,TGTGCCAGCAGTTACAACAAGGGGCGTCCCGGGGAGCTGTTTTTT
once,TRBD2,TRBV14,TRBJ2-1,CASSQWSSGTNNEQFF,TGTGCCAGCAGCCAATGGTCTAGCGGGACGAACAATGAGCAGTTCTTC
once,NA,TRBV10-3,TRBJ1-2,CAISESGGTVFNTF,TGTGCCATCAGTGAGAGTGGAGGGACGGTTTTCAACACCTTC
NA,TRBD1,TRBV18,TRBJ1-5,CASSPSSETGGNQPQHF,TGTGCCAGCTCACCAAGTTCAGAGACAGGGGGCAATCAGCCCCAGCATTTT
once,TRBD2,TRBV28,TRBJ2-1,CASSSVAGEIEVEQFF,TGTGCCAGCAGTTCAGTAGCGGGAGAAATTGAGGTTGAGCAGTTCTTC
NA,NA,TRBV5-1,TRBJ1-3,CASSLAGIPYGNTIYF,TGCGCCAGCAGCTTGGCCGGGATCCCGTACGGAAACACCATATATTTT
NA,NA,TRBV5-1,TRBJ1-3,CASSPFQGSGNTIYF,TGCGCCAGCAGCCCTTTCCAGGGGTCCGGAAACACCATATATTTT
NA,TRBD2,TRBV2,TRBJ2-1,CASSELGLASYNEQFF,TGTGCCAGCAGTGAATTGGGACTAGCGTCCTACAATGAGCAGTTCTTC
NA,TRBD1,TRBV9,TRBJ2-1,CASSAPQGESSYNEQFF,TGTGCCAGCAGCGCCCCGCAGGGGGAGAGCTCCTACAATGAGCAGTTCTTC
NA,NA,TRBV4-1,TRBJ1-1,CASSQDMTGTTEAFF,TGCGCCAGCAGCCAAGATATGACGGGAACCACTGAAGCTTTCTTT
NA,TRBD2,TRBV7-2,TRBJ2-1,CASSPSGRIYNEQFF,TGTGCCAGCAGCCCGAGCGGGAGAATTTACAATGAGCAGTTCTTC
NA,NA,TRBV18,TRBJ1-3,CASSPRSGTSSGNTIYF,TGTGCCAGCTCACCACGGTCGGGAACATCCTCTGGAAACACCATATATTTT
once,NA,TRBV7-9,TRBJ1-1,CASSLDRGRPWGTEAFF,TGTGCCAGCAGCTTAGATAGGGGCCGCCCCTGGGGCACTGAAGCTTTCTTT
few,TRBD1,TRBV5-6,TRBJ1-5,CASSLGGWGNQPQHF,TGTGCCAGCAGCTTAGGGGGCTGGGGCAATCAGCCCCAGCATTTT
few,TRBD2,TRBV7-8,TRBJ2-1,CASSLAALAGWDEQFF,TGTGCCAGCAGCTTAGCTGCGTTAGCGGGATGGGATGAGCAGTTCTTC
NA,TRBD1,TRBV7-2,TRBJ2-7,CASSSLAGTGAYEQYF,TGTGCCAGCAGCTCCCTCGCGGGGACAGGGGCCTACGAGCAGTACTTC
NA,TRBD2,TRBV24-1,TRBJ2-1,CATSESGLAGGGNEQFF,TGTGCCACCAGTGAATCTGGACTAGCGGGAGGAGGGAATGAGCAGTTCTTC
NA,NA,TRBV2,TRBJ1-4,CASSEALAATNEKLFF,TGTGCCAGCAGTGAAGCTTTGGCAGCAACTAATGAAAAACTGTTTTTT
once,TRBD2,TRBV5-4,TRBJ2-3,CASSFRLAGVSTDTQYF,TGTGCCAGCAGCTTCCGACTAGCGGGGGTTAGCACAGATACGCAGTATTTT
NA,TRBD2,TRBV25-1,TRBJ2-1,CASSENGGSPYNEQFF,TGTGCCAGCAGTGAAAACGGCGGGAGTCCTTACAATGAGCAGTTCTTC
few,TRBD1,TRBV10-3,TRBJ1-1,CAISESGQANTEAFF,TGTGCCATCAGTGAGTCGGGACAGGCGAACACTGAAGCTTTCTTT
NA,NA,TRBV2,TRBJ1-1,CASSGFGGAPTEAFF,TGTGCCAGCAGTGGATTTGGGGGGGCTCCCACTGAAGCTTTCTTT
once,NA,TRBV19,TRBJ2-7,CASSIDPRYEQYF,TGTGCCAGTAGTATAGATCCCCGTTACGAGCAGTACTTC
NA,NA,TRBV30,TRBJ2-1,CAWSSRGNEQFF,TGTGCCTGGAGTTCCCGGGGCAATGAGCAGTTCTTC
NA,TRBD2,TRBV5-1,TRBJ2-1,CASSLPLADYNEQFF,TGCGCCAGCAGCTTGCCCCTAGCGGACTACAATGAGCAGTTCTTC
NA,TRBD1,TRBV7-3,TRBJ2-1,CASSFDRGPYNEQFF,TGTGCCAGCAGCTTCGACAGGGGCCCCTACAATGAGCAGTTCTTC
NA,NA,TRBV11-2,TRBJ1-1,CASSLQGRNTEAFF,TGTGCCAGCAGCTTGCAGGGGCGGAACACTGAAGCTTTCTTT
few,TRBD2,TRBV5-5,TRBJ2-1,CASSQGPGTSGTREFF,TGTGCCAGCAGCCAGGGTCCCGGGACTAGCGGGACCCGTGAGTTCTTC
once,TRBD1,TRBV16,TRBJ1-4,CASSQSRGPNEKLFF,TGTGCCAGCAGCCAATCCAGGGGGCCTAATGAAAAACTGTTTTTT
NA,NA,TRBV5-8,TRBJ1-5,CASSPGRRGQPQHF,TGTGCCAGCAGCCCCGGGCGGCGGGGTCAGCCCCAGCATTTT
NA,NA,TRBV10-2,TRBJ2-7,CASMPHGSSYEQYF,TGCGCCAGCATGCCGCACGGGAGCTCCTACGAGCAGTACTTC
few,TRBD2,TRBV30,TRBJ2-7,CAWSRMGLAGGLTHF,TGTGCCTGGAGTAGAATGGGACTAGCGGGAGGACTAACGCACTTC
NA,NA,TRBV5-8,TRBJ1-5,CASSWARRGNQPQHF,TGTGCCAGCAGCTGGGCCCGGAGGGGCAATCAGCCCCAGCATTTT
NA,NA,TRBV28,TRBJ2-5,CASRVTGETQYF,TGTGCCAGCAGGGTAACCGGAGAGACCCAGTACTTC
few,NA,TRBV6-5,TRBJ1-6,CASTPGQGRGPLHF,TGTGCCAGCACCCCGGGGCAAGGGAGGGGTCCCCTCCACTTT
once,TRBD1,TRBV6-5,TRBJ2-7,CASGTGVYEQYF,TGTGCCAGCGGGACAGGGGTCTACGAGCAGTACTTC
NA,TRBD1,TRBV6-4,TRBJ1-2,CASSPTGEVGYGYTF,TGTGCCAGCAGCCCGACAGGGGAGGTTGGCTATGGCTACACCTTC
few,NA,TRBV12-5,TRBJ1-3,CASAPDSSGNTIYF,TGTGCTAGTGCCCCAGACAGCTCTGGAAACACCATATATTTT
NA,NA,TRBV24-1,TRBJ2-7,CATSDGSLRDCEQYF,TGTGCCACCAGTGACGGGTCTCTCAGGGACTGCGAGCAGTACTTC
NA,NA,TRBV9,TRBJ2-5,CASSGTSSRGETQYF,TGTGCCAGCAGCGGTACTAGTTCTCGTGGGGAGACCCAGTACTTC
once,NA,TRBV27,TRBJ2-5,CASSLRGQETQYF,TGTGCCAGCAGTCTCAGGGGCCAAGAGACCCAGTACTTC